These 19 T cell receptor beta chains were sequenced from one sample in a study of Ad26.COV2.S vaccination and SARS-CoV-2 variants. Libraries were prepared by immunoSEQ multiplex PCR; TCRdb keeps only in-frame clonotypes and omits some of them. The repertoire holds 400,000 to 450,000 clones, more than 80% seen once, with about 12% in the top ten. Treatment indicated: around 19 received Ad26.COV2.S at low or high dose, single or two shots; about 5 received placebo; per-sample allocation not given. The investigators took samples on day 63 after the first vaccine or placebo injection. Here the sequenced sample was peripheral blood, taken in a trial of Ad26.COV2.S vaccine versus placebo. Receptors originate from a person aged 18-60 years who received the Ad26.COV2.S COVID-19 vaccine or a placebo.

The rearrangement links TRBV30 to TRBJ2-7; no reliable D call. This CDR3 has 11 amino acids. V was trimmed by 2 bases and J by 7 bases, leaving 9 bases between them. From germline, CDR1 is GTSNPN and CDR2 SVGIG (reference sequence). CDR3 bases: TGTGCCTGGAGTATTGCCCAAGAGCAGTACTTC. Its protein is CAWSIAQEQYF.

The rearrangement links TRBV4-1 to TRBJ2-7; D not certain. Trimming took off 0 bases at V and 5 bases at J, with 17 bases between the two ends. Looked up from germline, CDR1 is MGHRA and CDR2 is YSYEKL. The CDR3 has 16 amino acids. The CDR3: CASSQEGAFLEDEQYF. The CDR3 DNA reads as TGCGCCAGCAGCCAAGAAGGAGCCTTCCTCGAGGACGAGCAGTACTTC.

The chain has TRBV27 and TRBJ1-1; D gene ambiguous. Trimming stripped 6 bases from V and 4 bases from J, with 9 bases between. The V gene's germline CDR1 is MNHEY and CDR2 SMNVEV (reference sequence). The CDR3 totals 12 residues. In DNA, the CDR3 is TGTGCCAGCAGCACCGGGCTCACTGAAGCTTTCTTT. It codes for CASSTGLTEAFF.

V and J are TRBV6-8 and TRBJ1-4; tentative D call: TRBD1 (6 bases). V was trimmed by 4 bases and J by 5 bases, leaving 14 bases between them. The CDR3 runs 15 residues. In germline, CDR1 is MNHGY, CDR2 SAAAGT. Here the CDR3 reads CASSFRGQPNEKLFF. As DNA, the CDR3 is TGTGCCAGCAGTTTTCGCGGACAGCCGAATGAAAAACTGTTTTTT.

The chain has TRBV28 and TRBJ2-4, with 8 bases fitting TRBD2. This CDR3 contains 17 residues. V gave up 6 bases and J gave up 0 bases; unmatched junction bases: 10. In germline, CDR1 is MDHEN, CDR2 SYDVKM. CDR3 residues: CASSLATSGLAKNIQYF. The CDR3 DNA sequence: TGTGCCAGCAGCCTGGCTACTAGCGGACTAGCCAAAAACATTCAGTACTTC.

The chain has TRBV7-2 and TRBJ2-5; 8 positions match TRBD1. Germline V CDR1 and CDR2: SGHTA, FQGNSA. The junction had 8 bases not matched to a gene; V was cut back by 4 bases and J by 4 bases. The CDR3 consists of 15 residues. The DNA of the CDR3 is TGTGCCAGCAGCTCCCTCAGGGGGCGCGGAGAGACCCAGTACTTC. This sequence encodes CASSSLRGRGETQYF.

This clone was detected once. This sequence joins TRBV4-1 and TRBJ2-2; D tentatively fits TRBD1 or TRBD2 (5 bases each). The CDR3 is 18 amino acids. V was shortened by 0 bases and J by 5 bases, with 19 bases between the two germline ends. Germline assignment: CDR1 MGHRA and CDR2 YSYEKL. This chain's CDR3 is CASSQDLGQGWGTGELFF. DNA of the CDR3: TGCGCCAGCAGCCAAGATCTGGGGCAGGGCTGGGGGACCGGGGAGCTGTTTTTT.

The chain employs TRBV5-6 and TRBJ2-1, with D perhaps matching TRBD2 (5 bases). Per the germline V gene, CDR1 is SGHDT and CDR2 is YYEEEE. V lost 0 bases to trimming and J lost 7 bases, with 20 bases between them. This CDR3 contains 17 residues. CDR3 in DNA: TGTGCCAGCAGCTTGGGAGACCTCGACTATTCCGGGAATGAGCAGTTCTTC. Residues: CASSLGDLDYSGNEQFF.

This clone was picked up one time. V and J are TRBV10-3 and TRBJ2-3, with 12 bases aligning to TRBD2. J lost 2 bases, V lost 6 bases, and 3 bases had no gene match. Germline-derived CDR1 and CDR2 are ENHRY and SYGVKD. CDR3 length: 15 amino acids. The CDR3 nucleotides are TGTGCCATCAGGACTAGCGGGAGCCCCACAGATACGCAGTATTTT. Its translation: CAIRTSGSPTDTQYF.

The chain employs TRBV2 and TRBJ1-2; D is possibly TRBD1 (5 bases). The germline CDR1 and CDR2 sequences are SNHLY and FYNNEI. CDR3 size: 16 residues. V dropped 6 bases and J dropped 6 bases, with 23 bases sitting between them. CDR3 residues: CASRKDGTKISDGYTF. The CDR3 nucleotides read TGTGCCAGCAGAAAAGATGGGACGAAAATATCCGATGGCTACACCTTC. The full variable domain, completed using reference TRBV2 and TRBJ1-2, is EPEVTQTPSHQVTQMGQEVILRCVPISNHLYFYWYRQILGQKVEFLVSFYNNEISEKSEIFDDQFSVERPDGSNFTLKIRSTKLEDSAMYFCASRKDGTKISDGYTFGSGTRLTVV.

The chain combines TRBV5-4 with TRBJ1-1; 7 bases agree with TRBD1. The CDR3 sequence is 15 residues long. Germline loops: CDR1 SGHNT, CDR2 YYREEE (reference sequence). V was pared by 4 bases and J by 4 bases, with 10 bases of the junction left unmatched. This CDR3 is CASSQPTGEGTEAFF. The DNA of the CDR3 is TGTGCCAGCAGCCAGCCAACAGGGGAGGGCACTGAAGCTTTCTTT. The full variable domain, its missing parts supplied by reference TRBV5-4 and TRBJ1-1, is ETGVTQSPTHLIKTRGQQVTLRCSSQSGHNTVSWYQQALGQGPQFIFQYYREEENGRGNFPPRFSGLQFPNYSSELNVNALELDDSALYLCASSQPTGEGTEAFFGQGTRLTVV.

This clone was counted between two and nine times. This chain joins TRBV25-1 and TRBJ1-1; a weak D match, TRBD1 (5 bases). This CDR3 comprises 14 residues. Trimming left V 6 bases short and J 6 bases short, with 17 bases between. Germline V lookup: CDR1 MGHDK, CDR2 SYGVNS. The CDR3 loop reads CASRGMGGQSEAFF. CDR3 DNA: TGTGCCAGCAGAGGCATGGGGGGTCAATCTGAAGCTTTCTTT. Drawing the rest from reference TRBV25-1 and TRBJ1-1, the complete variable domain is EADIYQTPRYLVIGTGKKITLECSQTMGHDKMYWYQQDPGMELHLIHYSYGVNSTEKGDLSSESTVSRIRTEHFPLTLESARPSHTSQYLCASRGMGGQSEAFFGQGTRLTVV.

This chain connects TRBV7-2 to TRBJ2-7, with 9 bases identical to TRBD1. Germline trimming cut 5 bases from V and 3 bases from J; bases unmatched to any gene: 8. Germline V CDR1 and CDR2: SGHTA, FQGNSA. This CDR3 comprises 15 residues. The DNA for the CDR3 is TGTGCCAGCAGCGGAGGGGACAGGGCTCACTACGAGCAGTACTTC. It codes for CASSGGDRAHYEQYF.

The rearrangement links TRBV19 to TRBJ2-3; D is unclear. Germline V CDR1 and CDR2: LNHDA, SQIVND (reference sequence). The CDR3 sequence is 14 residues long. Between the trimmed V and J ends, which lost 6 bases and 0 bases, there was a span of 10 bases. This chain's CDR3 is CASRRTVSTDTQYF. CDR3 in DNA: TGTGCCAGTAGGCGGACGGTGAGCACAGATACGCAGTATTTT.

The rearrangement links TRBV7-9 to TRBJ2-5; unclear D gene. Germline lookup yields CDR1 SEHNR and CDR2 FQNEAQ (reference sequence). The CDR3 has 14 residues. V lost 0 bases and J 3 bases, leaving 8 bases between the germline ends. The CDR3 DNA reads TGTGCCAGCAGCTTAGCGATTGGAGAAGAGACCCAGTACTTC. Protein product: CASSLAIGEETQYF.

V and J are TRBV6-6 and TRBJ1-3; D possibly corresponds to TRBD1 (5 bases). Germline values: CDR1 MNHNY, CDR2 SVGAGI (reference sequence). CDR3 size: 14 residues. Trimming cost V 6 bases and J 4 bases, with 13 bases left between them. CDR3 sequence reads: CASRTGAQGNTIYF. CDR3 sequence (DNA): TGTGCCAGCAGAACCGGGGCACAAGGAAACACCATATATTTT.

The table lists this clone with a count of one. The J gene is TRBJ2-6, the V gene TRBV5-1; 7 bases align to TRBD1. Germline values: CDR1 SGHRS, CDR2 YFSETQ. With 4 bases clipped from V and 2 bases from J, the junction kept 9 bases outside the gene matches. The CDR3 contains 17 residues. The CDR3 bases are TGCGCCAGCAGCCCCGTCGAGGGGGCGACTGGGGCCAACGTCCTGACTTTC. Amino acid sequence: CASSPVEGATGANVLTF.

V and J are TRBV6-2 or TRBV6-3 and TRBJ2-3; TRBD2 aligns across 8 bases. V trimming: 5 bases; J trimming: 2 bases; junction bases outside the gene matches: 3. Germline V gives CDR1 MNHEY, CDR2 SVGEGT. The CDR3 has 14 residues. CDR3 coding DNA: TGTGCCAGCAGTCCGGGGGGGTACACAGATACGCAGTATTTT. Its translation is CASSPGGYTDTQYF.

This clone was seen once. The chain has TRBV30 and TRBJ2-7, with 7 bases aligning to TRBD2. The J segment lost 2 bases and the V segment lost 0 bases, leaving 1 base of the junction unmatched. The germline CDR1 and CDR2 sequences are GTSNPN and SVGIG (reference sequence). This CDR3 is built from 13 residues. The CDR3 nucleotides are TGTGCCTGGAGTGTGGCGGGGGCCTACGAGCAGTACTTC. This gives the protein CAWSVAGAYEQYF.